Listed here is a single T cell receptor beta chain. The data derive from a study of blood T cell repertoires in COVID-19. Assay used: immunoSEQ multiplex PCR; TCRdb lists only in-frame clones, some missing. The repertoire includes 200,000 to 250,000 clones, 65% to 90% of them detected once, and roughly 2.2% sits in the top ten. Germline-derived CDR1 and CDR2 are LNHDA and SQIVND (reference sequence). The CDR3 consists of 14 residues. The V gene end was trimmed by 5 bases and the J gene end by 4 bases; junction bases not matched to a gene: 7. The sequence derives from a woman in her seventies with COVID-19, enrolled during active disease. This chain joins TRBV19 and TRBJ1-2; 7 nucleotides match TRBD1. Sequencing was carried out using peripheral blood. The CDR3 protein is CASSSTGDTYGYTF. CDR3 sequence (DNA): TGTGCCAGTAGTTCCACAGGGGACACCTATGGCTACACCTTC.